The 32 T cell receptor beta chains below come from one sample, sequenced in a study of blood T cell repertoires in COVID-19 (TCRdb year 2020). Library preparation used the immunoSEQ multiplex PCR assay. TCRdb re-hosts the immuneACCESS table, in-frame sequences only. Its copies lack some clones; in the studies checked, an unresolved V gene accounts for under half of them, and the cause for the rest is not known. Within this sample are over 400,000 clones, with approximately 90% of them counted one time only. The top ten clonotypes cover about 1.5% of the sample. The specimen sequenced was peripheral blood. The receptors were sampled from a woman aged 25-40 years with active or convalescent COVID-19.

The chain joins TRBV19 to TRBJ1-2; D is uncertain. CDR1 is LNHDA, CDR2 SQIVND, per germline (reference sequence). The CDR3 covers 13 residues. V lost 3 bases and J 8 bases, leaving 13 bases between the germline ends. CDR3 coding DNA: TGTGCCAGTAGTATGGGTAGCCACGGGGGCTACACCTTC. Its protein is CASSMGSHGGYTF.

The chain employs TRBV4-1 and TRBJ1-2, with no clear D. V was pared by 2 bases and J by 1 base, with 11 bases between. This CDR3 has 15 amino acids. From germline, CDR1 is MGHRA and CDR2 YSYEKL. DNA for the CDR3: TGCGCCAGCAGCCAAACCCCCGGGAATAACTATGGCTACACCTTC. Residues: CASSQTPGNNYGYTF.

This clone showed up just once. This chain uses TRBV2 with TRBJ1-2; 7 positions match TRBD1. The CDR3 length is 14 residues. J was trimmed by 0 bases and V by 6 bases; bases with no gene match: 4. The germline CDR1 and CDR2 sequences are SNHLY and FYNNEI. The CDR3 spells CASSQQGTNYGYTF. The CDR3 DNA is TGTGCCAGCAGCCAACAGGGGACTAACTATGGCTACACCTTC.

The rearrangement links TRBV14 to TRBJ1-3; the D gene is possibly TRBD1 (6 bases). This CDR3 contains 17 residues. V was shortened by 0 bases and J by 0 bases, with 12 bases between the two germline ends. Germline-derived CDR1 and CDR2 are SGHDN and FVKESK. CDR3 coding DNA: TGTGCCAGCAGCCAAGATTTGGGGGCTTTCTCTGGAAACACCATATATTTT. Its protein product is CASSQDLGAFSGNTIYF.

This chain joins TRBV14 and TRBJ1-6; 7 nucleotides align to TRBD1. The CDR3 has 17 amino acids. Germline V gene lookup returns CDR1 SGHDN and CDR2 FVKESK. J lost 0 bases, V lost 4 bases, and 6 bases had no gene match. CDR3 coding DNA: TGTGCCAGCAGCCCAGGACAGGCGAGCTCCTATAATTCACCCCTCCACTTT. This gives the protein CASSPGQASSYNSPLHF.

Comment on this clone: At the DNA level, this CDR3 is encoded by other sequences in the same sample as well. This rearrangement joins TRBV19 to TRBJ2-1, with 11 bases aligning to TRBD1. The germline CDR1 and CDR2 sequences are LNHDA and SQIVND (reference sequence). This CDR3 has 15 residues. Trimming removed 5 bases from V and 2 bases from J; junction bases left unmatched: 2. CDR3 nucleotide sequence: TGTGCCAGTAGTCCGGGACAGGGGGCCTACAATGAGCAGTTCTTC. Translated, it gives CASSPGQGAYNEQFF.

The chain employs TRBV10-3 and TRBJ1-6; 7 bases are shared with TRBD1. V was pared by 1 base and J by 7 bases, with 7 bases of the junction left unmatched. Germline V gene sequence: CDR1 ENHRY, CDR2 SYGVKD. CDR3 length equals 16 residues. The CDR3 sequence: CAISEFGATGNSPLHF. Here the CDR3 DNA reads TGTGCCATCAGTGAGTTTGGTGCGACAGGGAATTCACCCCTCCACTTT.

The CDR3 region is CASSQLGGEDTQYF. In DNA form, the CDR3 reads TGTGCCAGCAGCCAGTTAGGGGGCGAAGATACGCAGTATTTT. The chain has TRBV3-1 (or the pseudogene TRBV3-2) and TRBJ2-3; TRBD1 matches 7 bases. The CDR3 spans 14 residues. The J segment lost 5 bases and the V segment lost 3 bases, leaving 5 bases of the junction unmatched. CDR1 and CDR2 (germline): LGHDT, YNNKEL (reference sequence).

This clone came up a few times. The rearrangement uses TRBV5-1 and TRBJ2-7; TRBD2 matches at 9 bases. V lost 4 bases and J lost 2; bases outside the gene matches: 4. The germline V gene encodes CDR1 SGHRS and CDR2 YFSETQ. The CDR3 covers 14 residues. The CDR3 loop reads CASSLAGNAYEQYF. CDR3 sequence (DNA): TGCGCCAGCAGCCTAGCGGGAAATGCCTACGAGCAGTACTTC.

The gene calls are TRBV3-1 (or the pseudogene TRBV3-2) and TRBJ2-5, with 7 nucleotides matching TRBD2. This CDR3 has 12 amino acids. V gave up 1 base and J gave up 13 bases; unmatched junction bases: 6. Germline lookup yields CDR1 LGHDT and CDR2 YNNKEL (reference sequence). The CDR3 nucleotides are TGTGCCAGCAGCCAAGGGGGGGGTCCCTTGTACTTC. The encoded protein is CASSQGGGPLYF.

CDR3 sequence reads: CASSLRAGGFNEQFF. CDR3 nucleotide sequence: TGTGCCAGCAGCTTACGAGCGGGAGGGTTCAATGAGCAGTTCTTC. The rearrangement joins TRBV7-9 to TRBJ2-1; 10 positions match TRBD2. V trimming: 2 bases; J trimming: 6 bases; junction bases outside the gene matches: 4. CDR1 and CDR2 (germline): SEHNR, FQNEAQ (reference sequence). This CDR3 is 15 amino acids long.

This clone was detected only once. The rearrangement uses TRBV2 and TRBJ1-5; TRBD1 matches at 7 bases. CDR1 is SNHLY, CDR2 FYNNEI, per germline. This CDR3 has 15 amino acids. V gave up 6 bases and J gave up 3 bases; unmatched junction bases: 8. CDR3: CASSRQGDYNQPQHF. The DNA of the CDR3 is TGTGCCAGCAGCCGACAGGGCGACTACAATCAGCCCCAGCATTTT. Full variable domain (remainder filled in from reference TRBV2 and TRBJ1-5): EPEVTQTPSHQVTQMGQEVILRCVPISNHLYFYWYRQILGQKVEFLVSFYNNEISEKSEIFDDQFSVERPDGSNFTLKIRSTKLEDSAMYFCASSRQGDYNQPQHFGDGTRLSIL.

The V and J genes are TRBV19 and TRBJ1-1, with D perhaps matching TRBD1 (6 bases). Germline V lookup: CDR1 LNHDA, CDR2 SQIVND (reference sequence). V was cut by 3 bases and J by 0 bases, with 17 bases left in between. CDR3 length equals 17 residues. The CDR3 bases are TGTGCCAGTAGTATCCGAACAGGGTGGGCAGTGAACACTGAAGCTTTCTTT. It encodes CASSIRTGWAVNTEAFF.

V usage is TRBV27 and J usage is TRBJ2-2; 12 positions match TRBD2. J was trimmed by 1 base and V by 6 bases; bases with no gene match: 3. CDR3 size: 16 residues. Germline V gene sequence: CDR1 MNHEY, CDR2 SMNVEV (reference sequence). This CDR3 reads CASRKGLAGNTGELFF. The CDR3 region has the DNA TGTGCCAGCAGGAAGGGACTAGCGGGGAACACCGGGGAGCTGTTTTTT.

The genes are TRBV20-1 and TRBJ2-7, with D maybe TRBD1 (6 bases). Germline V gene sequence: CDR1 DFQATT, CDR2 SNEGSKA (reference sequence). Trimming left V 6 bases short and J 6 bases short, with 12 bases between. The CDR3 runs 11 residues. DNA of the CDR3: TGCAGTGCCCTACAGGGCAGCGAGCAGTACTTC. This encodes CSALQGSEQYF.

This clone appeared once. The CDR3 spells CASSSRYGTDTQYF. CDR3 coding DNA: TGTGCCAGTAGTTCCAGATACGGCACAGATACGCAGTATTTT. J is TRBJ2-3 and V is TRBV19; D is uncertain. The germline gives CDR1 LNHDA, CDR2 SQIVND (reference sequence). There are 14 residues in the CDR3. The ends were cut back, 5 bases at V and 1 base at J, with 10 bases in the middle.

CDR3 protein: CASSGGSGGYTDTQYF. DNA for the CDR3: TGTGCCAGCAGTGGGGGCAGCGGGGGTTACACAGATACGCAGTATTTT. This chain uses TRBV5-5 with TRBJ2-3, with 8 bases matching TRBD2. The CDR3 extends over 16 amino acids. With 5 bases clipped from V and 2 bases from J, the junction kept 10 bases outside the gene matches. Germline V gene data show CDR1 as SGHKS and CDR2 as YYEKEE (reference sequence). The whole variable domain, remainder taken from reference TRBV5-5 and TRBJ2-3, is DAGVTQSPTHLIKTRGQQVTLRCSPISGHKSVSWYQQVLGQGPQFIFQYYEKEERGRGNFPDRFSARQFPNYSSELNVNALLLGDSALYLCASSGGSGGYTDTQYFGPGTRLTVL.

This chain joins TRBV19 and TRBJ1-5; 7 positions agree with TRBD1. The CDR3 extends over 16 amino acids. With V trimmed by 1 base and J by 4 bases, 7 bases remained unmatched. Germline CDR1 is LNHDA and CDR2 is SQIVND (reference sequence). The CDR3 nucleotides read TGTGCCAGTAGTATAGCCTGGGACAGACCGAATCAGCCCCAGCATTTT. This sequence encodes CASSIAWDRPNQPQHF.

This clone occurred once. The gene calls are TRBV10-3 and TRBJ2-7; tentatively, D is TRBD1 (6 bases). V dropped 10 bases and J dropped 4 bases, with 20 bases sitting between them. The CDR3 is 14 residues long. From germline, CDR1 is ENHRY and CDR2 SYGVKD. CDR3 coding DNA: TGTGCCACCAACCTACAGGGAGAAGGATACGAGCAGTACTTC. Translation: CATNLQGEGYEQYF.

CDR3: CASSPLDRANTGELFF. The CDR3 DNA reads as TGTGCCAGCAGCCCCCTTGACAGGGCAAACACCGGGGAGCTGTTTTTT. The rearrangement joins TRBV7-9 to TRBJ2-2, with TRBD1 matching over 7 bases. The CDR3 has 16 amino acids. Losses at the gene ends were 5 bases for V and 2 bases for J; bases not matched to a gene: 8. The germline V gene has CDR1 SEHNR and CDR2 FQNEAQ (reference sequence).

This clone was recorded once. The CDR3 DNA reads as TGTGCCTGGAGTGTAAGCGGGAGGTCGGCCGAGCAGTACTTC. It yields the protein CAWSVSGRSAEQYF. The rearrangement joins TRBV30 to TRBJ2-7; 9 positions match TRBD2. Germline V lookup: CDR1 GTSNPN, CDR2 SVGIG (reference sequence). This CDR3 region has 14 residues. V was pared by 0 bases and J by 6 bases, with 6 bases of the junction left unmatched.

This chain uses TRBV5-5 with TRBJ1-4; possibly TRBD1 for D (5 bases). V was clipped by 2 bases and J by 1 base, with 6 bases between them. Germline CDR1 is SGHKS and CDR2 is YYEKEE (reference sequence). There are 14 residues in the CDR3. CDR3 nucleotide sequence: TGTGCCAGCAGCTTCAGGGTAACTAATGAAAAACTGTTTTTT. Amino acids: CASSFRVTNEKLFF.

Comment on this clone: This sample also contains other DNA sequences that code for the same CDR3. The V call is TRBV2, the J call TRBJ1-5; TRBD1 matches 9 bases. Germline V CDR1 and CDR2: SNHLY, FYNNEI. V lost 4 bases and J lost 7; bases outside the gene matches: 5. The CDR3 is 14 residues long. This CDR3 reads CASSGTGGGQPQHF. The CDR3 DNA reads as TGTGCCAGCAGTGGCACAGGGGGCGGACAGCCCCAGCATTTT.

This rearrangement joins TRBV29-1 to TRBJ1-1; 11 nucleotides line up with TRBD1. V was clipped by 7 bases and J by 4 bases; unmatched bases: 8. The CDR3 is made up of 14 amino acids. Germline-derived CDR1 and CDR2 are SQVTM and ANQGSEA. For the CDR3, the DNA is TGCAGCGGGGAGACCGGGACAGGGGGCACTGAAGCTTTCTTT. It codes for CSGETGTGGTEAFF.

This clone was seen just once. The rearrangement joins TRBV28 to TRBJ1-3; 10 bases are shared with TRBD1. The junction had 10 bases not matched to a gene; V was cut back by 5 bases and J by 3 bases. The CDR3 length is 17 residues. Per the germline V gene, CDR1 is MDHEN and CDR2 is SYDVKM. The chain's CDR3 is CASSPQTGGLHGNTIYF. The CDR3 coding sequence is TGTGCCAGCAGTCCACAGACAGGGGGCTTGCATGGAAACACCATATATTTT.

This chain connects TRBV5-4 to TRBJ2-7; 7 positions match TRBD2. CDR1 and CDR2 from the germline V gene are SGHNT and YYREEE (reference sequence). CDR3 length: 12 amino acids. The J segment lost 6 bases and the V segment lost 6 bases, leaving 6 bases of the junction unmatched. This CDR3 is CASTGLDREQYF. The CDR3 DNA follows: TGTGCCAGCACCGGACTAGACCGCGAGCAGTACTTC.

The chain combines TRBV28 with TRBJ2-7; D might be TRBD2 (5 bases). Germline assignment: CDR1 MDHEN and CDR2 SYDVKM. The CDR3 sequence is 16 residues long. V was trimmed by 4 bases and J by 0 bases, leaving 16 bases between them. The CDR3 coding sequence is TGTGCCAGCAGTTCCCACGTCCTCCGGGGCTCCTACGAGCAGTACTTC. Its protein product is CASSSHVLRGSYEQYF.

The chain uses TRBV7-9 and TRBJ1-5; D is perhaps TRBD1 (6 bases). The CDR3 totals 12 residues. Trimming took off 4 bases at V and 8 bases at J, with 9 bases between the two ends. The germline CDR1 and CDR2 sequences are SEHNR and FQNEAQ (reference sequence). The DNA for the CDR3 is TGTGCCAGCAGCTCAACAGGGAAGCCCCAGCATTTT. It yields the protein CASSSTGKPQHF.

A single count supports this clone. The V gene is TRBV5-4, the J gene TRBJ2-1; D remains unclear. Trimming pared 0 bases from V and 6 bases from J, leaving 4 bases between. The CDR3 length is 12 residues. The germline V gene encodes CDR1 SGHNT and CDR2 YYREEE (reference sequence). CDR3 protein: CASSLDSNEQFF. CDR3 nucleotides: TGTGCCAGCAGCTTGGACAGCAATGAGCAGTTCTTC.

The chain is built from TRBV10-3 and TRBJ1-1; D call uncertain. The CDR3 spans 14 residues. Germline V lookup: CDR1 ENHRY, CDR2 SYGVKD. V lost 7 bases to trimming and J lost 0 bases, with 12 bases between them. The chain's CDR3 is CAITSADMNTEAFF. The DNA for the CDR3 is TGTGCCATCACCTCCGCGGATATGAACACTGAAGCTTTCTTT.

This clone has just a few counts. The chain links TRBV5-5 to TRBJ1-5; D is ambiguous. This CDR3 has 14 amino acids. Germline V CDR1 and CDR2: SGHKS, YYEKEE (reference sequence). V gave up 0 bases and J gave up 4 bases, with 8 bases separating them. For the CDR3, the DNA is TGTGCCAGCAGCTTGGTTGCCAGTAATCAGCCCCAGCATTTT. Translation: CASSLVASNQPQHF.

V is TRBV12-5 and J is TRBJ2-3; 8 bases fit TRBD1. This CDR3 is 17 amino acids long. CDR1 is LGHNT, CDR2 FRNRAP, per germline. With 0 bases clipped from V and 0 bases from J, the junction kept 5 bases outside the gene matches. CDR3 in DNA: TGTGCTAGTGGTTTGGTTCCGGGACAGGCTAGCACAGATACGCAGTATTTT. Protein: CASGLVPGQASTDTQYF.